This T cell receptor (beta chain) was profiled in a study of blood T cell repertoires in COVID-19. CDR3 length: 14 amino acids. Germline lookup yields CDR1 SGHTA and CDR2 FQGNSA. V lost 3 bases and J 4 bases, leaving 12 bases between the germline ends. TCRdb's table, derived via immunoSEQ multiplex PCR, lists solely in-frame clones and lacks some. The data contain about 340,000 clones, around 91% of them singletons. This clonotype originated in a woman younger than 35 who had recovered from COVID-19. The chain carries TRBV7-2 and TRBJ2-5, with TRBD2 as a possible D gene (6 bases). The material sequenced was peripheral blood. The CDR3 DNA reads as TGTGCCAGCAGCTTGGATAGGAGGGCAGAGACCCAGTACTTC. This gives the protein CASSLDRRAETQYF.